A single TCR beta chain is shown here with its context. The antigen remains unidentified. This record comes from a study of CD8 T cells in Susac syndrome. Study-level results: The study's TCR sequencing and HLA analysis covered a relatively small number of individuals, and the study acknowledged this.

Reverse transcription used about 0.45 to 1 ug RNA and random hexamers. The TCR beta CDR3 was amplified by immunoSEQ multiplex PCR across 54 Vbeta, 13 Jbeta. TCRdb independently ran MiXCR on the immunoSEQ multiplex PCR reads; one entry per CDR3 protein. The sample lists some 200,000 distinct CDR3 sequences, around 90% seen once, with roughly 0.13% in the top ten. V lost 3 bases and J lost 6, with 13 bases in between. The CDR3 is made up of 13 amino acids. Germline values: CDR1 SGHRS, CDR2 YFSETQ. Those who served as multiple sclerosis controls were treatment-naive patients with stable or active relapsing-remitting disease.

J is TRBJ2-7 and V is TRBV5-1, with a weak D call TRBD1 (6 bases). The sequence was obtained from a human donor with multiple sclerosis. Sequences were obtained from CD8+ T cells from PBMCs. CDR3 residues: CASSYAGAGEQYF. The DNA for the CDR3 is TGCGCCAGCAGCTACGCAGGGGCTGGCGAGCAGTACTTC.